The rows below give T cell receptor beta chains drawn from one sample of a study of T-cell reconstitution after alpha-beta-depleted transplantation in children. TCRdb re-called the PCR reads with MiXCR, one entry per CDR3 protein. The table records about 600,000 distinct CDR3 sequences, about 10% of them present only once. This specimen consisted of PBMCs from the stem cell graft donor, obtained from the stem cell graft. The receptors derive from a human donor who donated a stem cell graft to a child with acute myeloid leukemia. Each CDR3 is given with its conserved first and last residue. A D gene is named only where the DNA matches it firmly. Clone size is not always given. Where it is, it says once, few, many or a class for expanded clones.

CDR3aa: CASSYAEISYEQYF; CDR3nt: TGTGCCAGCAGTTACGCTGAGATCTCCTACGAGCAGTACTTC; v_gene: TRBV6-2/TRBV6-3; j_gene: TRBJ2-7; abundance: NA; d_gene: NA
CDR3aa: CASSRTSGIDEQFF; CDR3nt: TGTGCCAGCAGCCGTACTAGCGGGATTGATGAGCAGTTCTTC; v_gene: TRBV4-2; j_gene: TRBJ2-1; abundance: many; d_gene: TRBD2
CDR3aa: CASSQGTGAYNEQFF; CDR3nt: TGCGCCAGCAGTCAGGGGACAGGGGCTTACAATGAGCAGTTCTTC; v_gene: TRBV5-1; j_gene: TRBJ2-1; abundance: few; d_gene: TRBD1
CDR3aa: CASSPSRDFPLHF; CDR3nt: TGTGCCAGCTCACCATCCCGGGATTTCCCCCTCCACTTT; v_gene: TRBV18; j_gene: TRBJ1-6; abundance: NA; d_gene: NA
CDR3aa: CASSPQLRDIQETQYF; CDR3nt: TGCGCCAGCAGCCCACAACTACGGGACATCCAAGAGACCCAGTACTTC; v_gene: TRBV5-1; j_gene: TRBJ2-5; abundance: NA; d_gene: NA
CDR3aa: CASSLDRREAGANVLTF; CDR3nt: TGTGCCAGCAGCCTGGACCGCAGGGAAGCTGGGGCCAACGTCCTGACTTTC; v_gene: TRBV3-1; j_gene: TRBJ2-6; abundance: few; d_gene: NA
CDR3aa: CASTQVPGLAGGLVSYNEQFF; CDR3nt: TGTGCCAGCACACAGGTACCGGGACTAGCGGGAGGGTTGGTTTCCTACAATGAGCAGTTCTTC; v_gene: TRBV25-1; j_gene: TRBJ2-1; abundance: many; d_gene: TRBD2
CDR3aa: CASSQLTGSGDTQYF; CDR3nt: TGTGCTAGCAGCCAATTGACAGGGAGTGGAGATACGCAGTATTTT; v_gene: TRBV7-7; j_gene: TRBJ2-3; abundance: few; d_gene: TRBD1
CDR3aa: CASSFNARGANTEAFF; CDR3nt: TGTGCCAGCAGCTTTAACGCTCGGGGGGCGAACACTGAAGCTTTCTTT; v_gene: TRBV7-9; j_gene: TRBJ1-1; abundance: few; d_gene: NA
CDR3aa: CASSFHWTDTQYF; CDR3nt: TGTGCCAGCAGTTTCCATTGGACAGATACGCAGTATTTT; v_gene: TRBV6-6; j_gene: TRBJ2-3; abundance: many; d_gene: NA
CDR3aa: CASSRDIQEYGYTF; CDR3nt: TGTGCCAGCAGCCGGGACATTCAGGAATATGGCTACACCTTC; v_gene: TRBV7-2; j_gene: TRBJ1-2; abundance: NA; d_gene: NA
CDR3aa: CASSHTSDPSTDTQYF; CDR3nt: TGTGCCAGCAGCCACACTAGCGACCCTAGCACAGATACGCAGTATTTT; v_gene: TRBV3-1; j_gene: TRBJ2-3; abundance: many; d_gene: TRBD2
CDR3aa: CASSEQGKPNEKLFF; CDR3nt: TGTGCCAGCAGTGAACAGGGGAAGCCTAATGAAAAACTGTTTTTT; v_gene: TRBV25-1; j_gene: TRBJ1-4; abundance: many; d_gene: NA
CDR3aa: CASSLYRKETQYF; CDR3nt: TGTGCCAGCAGCTTGTACAGGAAAGAGACCCAGTACTTC; v_gene: TRBV5-6; j_gene: TRBJ2-5; abundance: many; d_gene: NA
CDR3aa: CSAPKREGLEANEQFF; CDR3nt: TGCAGTGCCCCTAAGCGGGAGGGCCTAGAGGCCAATGAGCAGTTCTTC; v_gene: TRBV20-1; j_gene: TRBJ2-1; abundance: NA; d_gene: TRBD2
CDR3aa: CSARELNIQYF; CDR3nt: TGCAGTGCTAGAGAGCTAAACATTCAGTACTTC; v_gene: TRBV20-1; j_gene: TRBJ2-4; abundance: NA; d_gene: NA
CDR3aa: CSASIEMGTEQFF; CDR3nt: TGCAGTGCTAGTATCGAAATGGGGACTGAGCAGTTCTTC; v_gene: TRBV20-1; j_gene: TRBJ2-1; abundance: many; d_gene: NA
CDR3aa: CASSQVRGLGETQYF; CDR3nt: TGTGCCAGCAGCCAAGTAAGGGGATTGGGAGAGACCCAGTACTTC; v_gene: TRBV14; j_gene: TRBJ2-5; abundance: NA; d_gene: NA
CDR3aa: CASSLKGQGTEAFF; CDR3nt: TGTGCCAGCAGCTTAAAAGGACAGGGGACTGAAGCTTTCTTT; v_gene: TRBV7-2; j_gene: TRBJ1-1; abundance: few; d_gene: TRBD1
CDR3aa: CASSLVMGRGTLSGANVLTF; CDR3nt: TGTGCCAGCAGCTTAGTGATGGGCAGGGGCACACTCTCTGGGGCCAACGTCCTGACTTTC; v_gene: TRBV11-2; j_gene: TRBJ2-6; abundance: NA; d_gene: NA
CDR3aa: CASSVGIGTYEQYF; CDR3nt: TGTGCCAGCAGCGTGGGCATCGGCACCTACGAGCAGTACTTC; v_gene: TRBV9; j_gene: TRBJ2-7; abundance: few; d_gene: NA
CDR3aa: CASSESPGAGELFF; CDR3nt: TGTGCCAGCAGTGAAAGTCCAGGCGCCGGGGAGCTGTTTTTT; v_gene: TRBV2; j_gene: TRBJ2-2; abundance: NA; d_gene: NA
CDR3aa: CASSSIGGTEAFF; CDR3nt: TGTGCCAGCAGCTCCATTGGGGGGACTGAAGCTTTCTTT; v_gene: TRBV6-2/TRBV6-3; j_gene: TRBJ1-1; abundance: few; d_gene: NA
CDR3aa: CASSLLGDLGNTIYF; CDR3nt: TGTGCCAGCAGCTTGTTGGGGGATCTTGGAAACACCATATATTTT; v_gene: TRBV5-6; j_gene: TRBJ1-3; abundance: few; d_gene: NA
CDR3aa: CSVSLAGKNTEAFF; CDR3nt: TGCAGCGTTTCCTTGGCAGGAAAGAACACTGAAGCTTTCTTT; v_gene: TRBV29-1; j_gene: TRBJ1-1; abundance: few; d_gene: NA
CDR3aa: CSARRGGDTQYF; CDR3nt: TGCAGTGCGCGCCGGGGGGGAGATACGCAGTATTTT; v_gene: TRBV20-1; j_gene: TRBJ2-3; abundance: NA; d_gene: TRBD2
CDR3aa: CASSFRTGSSTGELFF; CDR3nt: TGTGCCAGCAGCTTCCGGACAGGGTCGAGCACCGGGGAGCTGTTTTTT; v_gene: TRBV11-2; j_gene: TRBJ2-2; abundance: few; d_gene: TRBD1
CDR3aa: CASSLDRDSNQPQHF; CDR3nt: TGTGCCAGCAGTTTGGACAGGGATAGCAATCAGCCCCAGCATTTT; v_gene: TRBV27; j_gene: TRBJ1-5; abundance: few; d_gene: TRBD1
CDR3aa: CSGREGIEAFF; CDR3nt: TGCAGCGGCAGGGAAGGCATTGAAGCTTTCTTT; v_gene: TRBV29-1; j_gene: TRBJ1-1; abundance: few; d_gene: NA
CDR3aa: CASSISASGRAGTGTDTQYF; CDR3nt: TGTGCCAGTAGTATATCTGCTAGCGGGAGGGCGGGCACCGGCACAGATACGCAGTATTTT; v_gene: TRBV19; j_gene: TRBJ2-3; abundance: many; d_gene: TRBD2
CDR3aa: CASLRTANTGELFF; CDR3nt: TGTGCCAGCCTCCGGACAGCGAACACCGGGGAGCTGTTTTTT; v_gene: TRBV2; j_gene: TRBJ2-2; abundance: NA; d_gene: NA
CDR3aa: CASSIRGTSGSRDEQFF; CDR3nt: TGTGCCAGCAGCATACGAGGGACTAGCGGGAGTCGGGATGAGCAGTTCTTC; v_gene: TRBV7-2; j_gene: TRBJ2-1; abundance: many; d_gene: TRBD2
CDR3aa: CSARVRGETQYF; CDR3nt: TGCAGTGCTAGAGTAAGGGGGGAGACCCAGTACTTC; v_gene: TRBV20-1; j_gene: TRBJ2-5; abundance: few; d_gene: NA
CDR3aa: CSATLGGDGIQYF; CDR3nt: TGCAGTGCTACCCTGGGGGGAGACGGCATTCAGTACTTC; v_gene: TRBV20-1; j_gene: TRBJ2-4; abundance: NA; d_gene: NA
CDR3aa: CASRGGLAEQFF; CDR3nt: TGTGCCAGCAGGGGTGGACTAGCGGAGCAGTTCTTC; v_gene: TRBV12-3/TRBV12-4; j_gene: TRBJ2-1; abundance: few; d_gene: TRBD2
CDR3aa: CASRLGGETQYF; CDR3nt: TGTGCCAGCAGGTTGGGTGGGGAGACCCAGTACTTC; v_gene: TRBV2; j_gene: TRBJ2-5; abundance: NA; d_gene: NA
CDR3aa: CASRIRPEANEKLFF; CDR3nt: TGTGCCAGCAGGATTAGGCCGGAAGCTAATGAAAAACTGTTTTTT; v_gene: TRBV27; j_gene: TRBJ1-4; abundance: NA; d_gene: NA
CDR3aa: CASSLFSGGGVEQFF; CDR3nt: TGTGCCAGCAGTTTATTCTCGGGAGGAGGGGTTGAGCAGTTCTTC; v_gene: TRBV12-3/TRBV12-4; j_gene: TRBJ2-1; abundance: many; d_gene: TRBD2
CDR3aa: CSVVVSYEQYF; CDR3nt: TGCAGCGTTGTAGTGAGCTACGAGCAGTACTTC; v_gene: TRBV29-1; j_gene: TRBJ2-7; abundance: many; d_gene: NA
CDR3aa: CAREVSNTGELFF; CDR3nt: TGTGCCCGCGAGGTATCAAACACCGGGGAGCTGTTTTTT; v_gene: TRBV6-2/TRBV6-3; j_gene: TRBJ2-2; abundance: few; d_gene: NA
CDR3aa: CASSENRGKVHQPQHF; CDR3nt: TGTGCCAGCAGTGAAAACAGGGGTAAGGTGCATCAGCCCCAGCATTTT; v_gene: TRBV25-1; j_gene: TRBJ1-5; abundance: few; d_gene: TRBD1
CDR3aa: CASSSGSLSEKLFF; CDR3nt: TGTGCCAGCAGCTCGGGTTCTTTAAGTGAAAAACTGTTTTTT; v_gene: TRBV5-5; j_gene: TRBJ1-4; abundance: few; d_gene: NA
CDR3aa: CASSQERGPTETQYF; CDR3nt: TGCGCCAGCAGCCAAGAGCGGGGACCGACGGAGACCCAGTACTTC; v_gene: TRBV4-1; j_gene: TRBJ2-5; abundance: few; d_gene: NA
CDR3aa: CSVRWDTQYF; CDR3nt: TGCAGCGTCCGTTGGGATACGCAGTATTTT; v_gene: TRBV29-1; j_gene: TRBJ2-3; abundance: once; d_gene: NA